These T cell receptor beta chains were read from a single sample in a study of T cell responses to AZD1222 COVID-19 vaccine. TCRdb's copy holds only in-frame clones and misses some; the assay was immunoSEQ multiplex PCR. In the table there are about 85,000 clones, 80% to 90% of which are singletons. The input for sequencing was peripheral blood, taken on day 0 of AZD1222 vaccination. These receptors originate from an adult in good health. The CDR3 runs from the conserved cysteine through the conserved F or W. Fields, in order: J gene, clone size, D gene, V gene, CDR3 protein. The D gene is left open where the match is weak. Not every row has a clone size; where given, it reads once, few, many or a size class.

>TRBJ2-1|-|TRBD2|TRBV18
CASSASGSKNEQFF
>TRBJ1-1|-|-|TRBV29-1
CSGGDFQAFF
>TRBJ1-2|once|-|TRBV7-5
CVRSCPRGGGGYTF
>TRBJ1-1|-|-|TRBV7-9
CASSLGPGRGGTEAFF
>TRBJ2-7|-|-|TRBV27
CASSLSDGRGPYEQYF
>TRBJ1-5|-|-|TRBV28
CASSLEIGGSHNQPQHF
>TRBJ2-7|-|-|TRBV15
CATSLGYEQYF
>TRBJ1-1|-|-|TRBV5-1
CASSLAVQTAMNTEAFF
>TRBJ1-5|-|-|TRBV29-1
CSVGSPGQPQHF
>TRBJ2-3|-|-|TRBV29-1
CSVQMGNTQYF
>TRBJ2-7|-|-|TRBV4-1
CASSFEADPSYEQYF
>TRBJ2-3|once|TRBD2|TRBV19
CASSIQTSGNIDTQYF
>TRBJ2-1|-|TRBD2|TRBV4-1
CASSQDGGRAADEQFF
>TRBJ2-1|-|TRBD1|TRBV5-4
CASSSDRVGEQFF
>TRBJ2-7|-|-|TRBV4-1
CASSQRDPYEQYF
>TRBJ2-5|-|-|TRBV3-1/TRBV3-2
CASSQDPDSQETQYF
>TRBJ2-7|-|TRBD1|TRBV18
CASSPNPGQDYEQYF
>TRBJ2-5|-|TRBD2|TRBV6-5
CASSLGLAGAPETQYF
>TRBJ1-1|once|-|TRBV4-2
CASSQDRDGLMNTEAFF
>TRBJ2-2|-|TRBD1|TRBV6-2/TRBV6-3
CASSYPRGGADTGELFF